The 15 T cell receptor beta chains in this list originate from one sample, sequenced in a study of blood T cell repertoires in COVID-19. Assay used: immunoSEQ multiplex PCR; TCRdb lists only in-frame clones, some missing. Of approximately 250,000 clones listed, 70% to 90% are singletons. What was sequenced was peripheral blood. These receptors all come from a man in his fifties or sixties who had recovered from COVID-19.

The rearrangement joins TRBV6-5 to TRBJ1-1, with TRBD1 as a possible D gene (6 bases). The V end lost 5 bases, the J end lost 0 bases, and 13 bases lay between the germline ends. The CDR3 is made up of 15 amino acids. Germline loops: CDR1 MNHEY, CDR2 SVGAGI. The DNA for the CDR3 is TGTGCCAGCAGTCCCCGGACAGCAATGAACACTGAAGCTTTCTTT. Its protein is CASSPRTAMNTEAFF.

This chain joins TRBV7-8 and TRBJ2-5; 7 bases are shared with TRBD2. CDR1 is SGHVS, CDR2 FQNEAQ, per germline. With V trimmed by 2 bases and J by 5 bases, 8 bases remained unmatched. There are 15 residues in the CDR3. CDR3 region: CASSLSGGVMETQYF. In DNA form, the CDR3 reads TGTGCCAGCAGCTTATCTGGGGGGGTTATGGAGACCCAGTACTTC.

The rearrangement uses TRBV11-1 and TRBJ2-5; 13 positions match TRBD2. Germline V gene sequence: CDR1 SGHAT, CDR2 FQDESV (reference sequence). The CDR3 runs to 16 residues. V lost 2 bases to trimming and J lost 5 bases; unmatched junction nucleotides: 5. CDR3 residues: CASSLTSGRARETQYF. Here the CDR3 DNA reads TGTGCCAGCAGCTTAACTAGCGGGAGGGCCCGGGAGACCCAGTACTTC.

The chain employs TRBV5-6 and TRBJ1-2; the D is unclear. V lost 3 bases to trimming and J lost 2 bases, with 11 bases between them. The CDR3 spans 14 residues. Germline CDR1 reads SGHDT; CDR2 reads YYEEEE. The CDR3, as DNA: TGTGCCAGCAGCTCCTTCGGTATCAACTATGGCTACACCTTC. This sequence encodes CASSSFGINYGYTF. Full variable domain (remainder filled in from reference TRBV5-6 and TRBJ1-2): DAGVTQSPTHLIKTRGQQVTLRCSPKSGHDTVSWYQQALGQGPQFIFQYYEEEERQRGNFPDRFSGHQFPNYSSELNVNALLLGDSALYLCASSSFGINYGYTFGSGTRLTVV.

The chain links TRBV5-1 to TRBJ2-1; a possible D gene is TRBD1 (5 bases). V was cut by 0 bases and J by 5 bases, with 9 bases left in between. The CDR3 has 14 residues. Germline CDR1 SGHRS, CDR2 YFSETQ. The CDR3 coding sequence is TGCGCCAGCAGCTTGGGGGGCGTTAACAATGAGCAGTTCTTC. Encoded protein: CASSLGGVNNEQFF.

This clone was counted between two and nine times. CDR3 in amino acids: CASSILGRGGNQPQHF. CDR3 nucleotides: TGTGCCAGTAGTATACTCGGCAGGGGCGGTAATCAGCCCCAGCATTTT. V and J are TRBV19 and TRBJ1-5; maybe TRBD1 (6 bases). CDR1 and CDR2 (germline): LNHDA, SQIVND (reference sequence). The ends were cut back, 2 bases at V and 4 bases at J, with 15 bases in the middle. The CDR3 contains 16 residues. Together with reference TRBV19 and TRBJ1-5, the CDR3 gives the full variable domain: DGGITQSPKYLFRKEGQNVTLSCEQNLNHDAMYWYRQDPGQGLRLIYYSQIVNDFQKGDIAEGYSVSREKKESFPLTVTSAQKNPTAFYLCASSILGRGGNQPQHFGDGTRLSIL.

The V call is TRBV9, the J call TRBJ2-1; 11 bases fit TRBD2. The CDR3 has 16 residues. CDR1 is SGDLS and CDR2 is YYNGEE in the germline V gene. The V and J ends lost 3 bases and 11 bases, in that order; junction bases with no gene match: 13. The CDR3 nucleotides are TGTGCCAGCAGCGCCACCCCCGGGACTAGCGGCGCCCAGCAGTTCTTC. Translation: CASSATPGTSGAQQFF.

CDR3 protein: CASSLGQGVVGEQYF. The CDR3 DNA reads as TGCGCCAGCAGCTTGGGACAGGGGGTAGTGGGGGAGCAGTACTTC. The chain carries TRBV5-1 and TRBJ2-7; 9 nucleotides match TRBD1. This CDR3 is 15 amino acids long. Germline values: CDR1 SGHRS, CDR2 YFSETQ. Losses at the gene ends were 0 bases for V and 7 bases for J; bases not matched to a gene: 8.

The chain has TRBV5-1 and TRBJ2-5; tentative D call: TRBD1 (5 bases). Germline V gives CDR1 SGHRS, CDR2 YFSETQ. Trimming stripped 4 bases from V and 4 bases from J, with 14 bases between. This CDR3 comprises 14 residues. The CDR3, as DNA: TGCGCCAGCAGCCCGCAGGGTGTCCGAGAGACCCAGTACTTC. Its translation: CASSPQGVRETQYF.

This chain links TRBV9 with TRBJ2-3; 8 nucleotides match TRBD2. V trimming: 0 bases; J trimming: 9 bases; junction bases outside the gene matches: 9. CDR1 is SGDLS and CDR2 is YYNGEE in the germline V gene. The CDR3 length is 15 residues. The CDR3 sequence: CASSVAFSGAGTQYF. In nucleotides, the CDR3 is TGTGCCAGCAGCGTAGCCTTTAGCGGGGCAGGAACGCAGTATTTT. Drawing the rest from reference TRBV9 and TRBJ2-3, the complete variable domain is DSGVTQTPKHLITATGQRVTLRCSPRSGDLSVYWYQQSLDQGLQFLIQYYNGEERAKGNILERFSAQQFPDLHSELNLSSLELGDSALYFCASSVAFSGAGTQYFGPGTRLTVL.

This clone was recorded a few times. The chain links TRBV19 to TRBJ2-2, with 8 bases that match TRBD2. CDR3 size: 16 residues. V lost 4 bases to trimming and J lost 3 bases; unmatched junction nucleotides: 7. The germline V gene has CDR1 LNHDA and CDR2 SQIVND (reference sequence). Here the CDR3 DNA reads TGTGCCAGTAGTACCAACCTCGGGAGGGACACCGGGGAGCTGTTTTTT. Translation gives CASSTNLGRDTGELFF.

The chain is built from TRBV5-5 and TRBJ1-1; D may be TRBD1 (6 bases). The CDR3 loop spans 14 amino acids. CDR1 and CDR2 (germline): SGHKS, YYEKEE (reference sequence). The V end was cut by 4 bases, the J end by 6 bases, with 16 bases between. CDR3 sequence (DNA): TGTGCCAGCAGCGTGGACGGACAGCGTCCTGAAGCTTTCTTT. Its translation is CASSVDGQRPEAFF. Full variable domain (remainder filled in from reference TRBV5-5 and TRBJ1-1): DAGVTQSPTHLIKTRGQQVTLRCSPISGHKSVSWYQQVLGQGPQFIFQYYEKEERGRGNFPDRFSARQFPNYSSELNVNALLLGDSALYLCASSVDGQRPEAFFGQGTRLTVV.

The chain has TRBV12-3 or TRBV12-4 and TRBJ1-6; D is unclear. V dropped 5 bases and J dropped 13 bases, with 15 bases sitting between them. The CDR3 runs to 13 residues. The CDR3, as DNA: TGTGCCAGCAGTCCAGGCCCTCTCTTCCCCCTCCACTTT. Its translation: CASSPGPLFPLHF.

The chain has TRBV2 and TRBJ2-3; D unclear. This CDR3 contains 10 residues. The germline gives CDR1 SNHLY, CDR2 FYNNEI. Deletions cut 8 bases from V and 5 bases from J, with 5 bases between. DNA of the CDR3: TGTGCCAGCCTAGAAGATACGCAGTATTTT. Protein product: CASLEDTQYF.

The chain carries TRBV5-1 and TRBJ2-4, with 8 positions matching TRBD2. Germline V gene sequence: CDR1 SGHRS, CDR2 YFSETQ. V was pared by 0 bases and J by 0 bases, with 2 bases of the junction left unmatched. The CDR3 spans 16 residues. The CDR3 reads CASSLAGGVAKNIQYF. The CDR3 nucleotides read TGCGCCAGCAGCTTGGCCGGGGGGGTAGCCAAAAACATTCAGTACTTC.